Below are 11 T cell receptor beta chains sequenced from a single sample in a study of T cell repertoires in cytomegalovirus infection. These TCRs' antigens remain unknown. TCRdb re-called the reads with MiXCR, one entry per CDR3 protein. The table lists around 300,000 distinct CDR3 sequences, around 25% of them singletons, with 13% in the top ten. Sequencing used cultured PBMCs, obtained from culture after CMV antigen stimulation. The source is a human donor in good health (CMV status not recorded). Some clones in this sample may be carry-over from other donors' samples.

This clonotype was observed a handful of times. This chain joins TRBV11-2 and TRBJ2-1; TRBD2 matches 10 bases. J was trimmed by 5 bases and V by 5 bases; bases with no gene match: 6. The CDR3 covers 15 residues. The germline V gene has CDR1 SGHAT and CDR2 FQNNGV. CDR3 nucleotides: TGTGCCAGCAGCCTCACTAGCGGGGAACACAATGAGCAGTTCTTC. Its translation is CASSLTSGEHNEQFF.

This clonotype was counted ten times or more. The chain recombines TRBV7-2 with TRBJ2-5, with D uncertain. This CDR3 contains 12 residues. Germline V gene lookup returns CDR1 SGHTA and CDR2 FQGNSA. V was pared by 5 bases and J by 2 bases, with 6 bases between. This chain's CDR3 is CASSPRQETQYF. The CDR3 DNA is TGTGCCAGCAGCCCCCGACAAGAGACCCAGTACTTC.

Turning to this clonotype: This is likely a read error, given that the CDR3 carries no conserved phenylalanine or tryptophan at its end. The chain recombines TRBV7-8 with TRBJ2-5; a possible D gene is TRBD1 (5 bases). V was shortened by 5 bases and J by 8 bases, with 15 bases between the two germline ends. CDR1 is SGHVS, CDR2 FQNEAQ, per germline. The CDR3 consists of 13 residues. CDR3 DNA sequence: TGTGCCAGCAGCCCTCCCAGGGCGGATACCCAGTACGTC. The encoded protein is CASSPPRADTQYV.

The genes are TRBV19 and TRBJ1-2; tentative D call: TRBD1 (6 bases). This CDR3 contains 16 residues. Germline loops: CDR1 LNHDA, CDR2 SQIVND (reference sequence). V lost 4 bases and J lost 4, with 19 bases in between. CDR3 in amino acids: CASSTPPGASGYGYTF. CDR3 DNA sequence: TGTGCCAGTAGTACGCCCCCAGGGGCGAGTGGCTATGGCTACACCTTC. Full variable domain (rest looked up from reference TRBV19 and TRBJ1-2): DGGITQSPKYLFRKEGQNVTLSCEQNLNHDAMYWYRQDPGQGLRLIYYSQIVNDFQKGDIAEGYSVSREKKESFPLTVTSAQKNPTAFYLCASSTPPGASGYGYTFGSGTRLTVV.

The chain employs TRBV19 and TRBJ2-5; 8 nucleotides align to TRBD1. Unmatched junction bases numbered 11, after V lost 7 bases and J lost 4 bases. The germline V gene encodes CDR1 LNHDA and CDR2 SQIVND (reference sequence). The CDR3 has 15 amino acids. CDR3 loop: CASTSRRTGLETQYF. CDR3 in DNA: TGTGCCAGTACTTCCCGGCGGACAGGGTTAGAGACCCAGTACTTC.

CDR3 residues: CSVRTSVSYNEQFF. As DNA, the CDR3 is TGCAGCGTCCGGACTAGCGTGTCCTACAATGAGCAGTTCTTC. The J gene is TRBJ2-1, the V gene TRBV29-1; TRBD2 matches at 9 bases. Losses at the gene ends were 6 bases for V and 1 base for J; bases not matched to a gene: 4. The CDR3 runs 14 residues. CDR1 is SQVTM, CDR2 ANQGSEA, per germline.

The chain has TRBV7-3 and TRBJ2-4, with 7 bases fitting TRBD1. The CDR3 loop spans 18 amino acids. After removal of 5 bases from V and 3 bases from J, the junction contained 16 bases not matched to a gene. Germline CDR1 and CDR2: SGHTA and FQGTGA. CDR3 residues: CASSLDRARIRDKNIQYF. The CDR3, as DNA: TGTGCCAGCAGCCTCGACAGGGCTAGGATTCGGGACAAAAACATTCAGTACTTC. The full variable domain, rest sourced from reference TRBV7-3 and TRBJ2-4, is GAGVSQTPSNKVTEKGKYVELRCDPISGHTALYWYRQSLGQGPEFLIYFQGTGAADDSGLPNDRFFAVRPEGSVSTLKIQRTERGDSAVYLCASSLDRARIRDKNIQYFGAGTRLSVL.

This clonotype has more than one count but fewer than ten. The chain couples TRBV20-1 to TRBJ1-1; D perhaps matches TRBD1 (5 bases). The V and J ends lost 5 bases and 5 bases respectively, with 9 bases between them. Germline assignment: CDR1 DFQATT and CDR2 SNEGSKA (reference sequence). CDR3 length equals 11 residues. In DNA form, the CDR3 reads TGCAGTGCTTCGGGGGATACTGAAGCTTTCTTT. Its protein product is CSASGDTEAFF.

This chain connects TRBV28 to TRBJ1-2; D not certain. Germline V lookup: CDR1 MDHEN, CDR2 SYDVKM. Trimming took off 3 bases at V and 4 bases at J, with 6 bases between the two ends. The CDR3 is 12 residues long. The CDR3 nucleotides are TGTGCCAGCAGTTTTAGCCCCTATGGCTACACCTTC. Its translation is CASSFSPYGYTF.

A few counts support this clonotype. The rearrangement joins TRBV6-2 or TRBV6-3 to TRBJ2-3; D is possibly TRBD2 (5 bases). CDR1 MNHEY and CDR2 SVGEGT come from the germline V gene. The CDR3 spans 16 residues. With 2 bases removed from V and 0 bases from J, the gap between germline ends came to 12 bases. The chain's CDR3 is CASSYEGGGSTDTQYF. The DNA for the CDR3 is TGTGCCAGCAGTTACGAGGGCGGCGGGAGCACAGATACGCAGTATTTT.

This chain joins TRBV12-3 or TRBV12-4 and TRBJ2-2; D remains ambiguous. The CDR3 sequence is 10 residues long. V gave up 8 bases and J gave up 8 bases, with 6 bases separating them. Written as DNA, the CDR3 is TGTGCCAGCCAAGGAGGGGAGCTGTTTTTT. This sequence encodes CASQGGELFF.